The sequence of this T cell receptor beta chain was determined in a study of T-cell memory formation after mild COVID-19. General study results and limits: Still unconfirmed is whether the second-wave clones peaking on day 37 recognized SARS-CoV-2.

MiXCR, applied by TCRdb to the 5' RACE reads, yields one record per CDR3 protein. Of around 180,000 distinct CDR3 sequences listed, under 20% are singletons. With regard to this clonotype: The antigen is unknown.

In germline, CDR1 is LNHDA, CDR2 SQIVND (reference sequence). The CDR3 is 14 amino acids. Trimming left V 9 bases short and J 7 bases short, with 16 bases between. The V gene is TRBV19, the J gene TRBJ1-6; D unclear. The receptor was isolated from an adult woman who had mild COVID-19 (a few samples of this study predate the infection). Cell type and time point are not known. The sample consisted of PBMCs or a T cell subset sorted from them (not recorded which). The CDR3, as DNA: TGTGCCAGAGAGTGGACCGGGGAGAATTCACCCCTCCACTTT. Amino acid sequence: CAREWTGENSPLHF.